This T cell receptor (beta chain) was identified during a study of early T cells in non-severe SARS-CoV-2 infection. Study summary: The sequenced material was bulk RNA from unsorted whole blood, and its chains were unpaired.

Study-wide points: VDJdb-based annotation leaned toward anti-spike CD8 responses and missed private and CD4 specificities.

With 5 bases removed from V and 0 bases from J, the gap between germline ends came to 10 bases. The CDR3 has 14 residues. The germline gives CDR1 LNHNV, CDR2 YYDKDF (reference sequence). Individual cDNA molecules were tagged with unique molecular identifiers, the study reported. TCRdb reanalysed the 5' RACE reads using MiXCR and keeps one entry per CDR3 protein. Of approximately 77,000 distinct CDR3 sequences listed, around 16% are singletons. This clonotype was observed a few times. Its antigen is as yet unknown. V is TRBV15 and J is TRBJ1-1, with D possibly TRBD1 on 6 matching bases. Specimen: whole blood. This sequence was found in an adult who was a healthcare worker with PCR-confirmed SARS-CoV-2 infection or an uninfected control (not recorded which). In DNA, the CDR3 is TGTGCCACCAGCGGTAGGGGGGTGAACACTGAAGCTTTCTTT. Translating it yields CATSGRGVNTEAFF.